Detailed here is one T cell receptor beta chain. Germline values: CDR1 SGHRS, CDR2 YFSETQ. The CDR3 length is 16 residues. V was clipped by 3 bases and J by 3 bases, with 17 bases between them. The data originate from a study of blood T cell repertoires in COVID-19. Study summary: Italy, Spain and the United States were the sources of the convalescent and acute COVID-19 samples. In each case, the material was cDNA or gDNA derived from T cells, B-cell-depleted T cells, or PBMCs.

Per the original data handling: Quantification of nucleated cells was approximated via reference gene primer amplification. Sequencing used immunoSEQ multiplex PCR; TCRdb keeps in-frame clones, though not all of them. V, J and clone size reflect that table, while D and trimming were determined from the DNA. Altogether around 130,000 clones are present, around 86% being singletons, with the ten largest covering more than 9.5%. Sequenced: peripheral blood. The TCR comes from a man aged 35-49 years with active or convalescent COVID-19. The chain links TRBV5-1 to TRBJ2-3; tentatively, D is TRBD2 (6 bases). CDR3 loop: CASSYREEARTDTQYF. CDR3 DNA sequence: TGCGCCAGCAGCTATAGGGAGGAAGCCCGTACAGATACGCAGTATTTT.